The entry below describes one TCR beta chain. Its antigen is not known. This specimen comes from a study of CD8 T cells in Susac syndrome. Whole-study findings and limits: None of the CD4+ T cell repertoires in Susac syndrome showed clonal expansion. In its TCR sequencing and HLA analysis, the study acknowledged that the number of individuals was relatively small.

The RNA input was roughly 0.45 to 1 ug, and it was reverse transcribed with random hexamers. TCRdb analysed the immunoSEQ multiplex PCR reads with MiXCR anew, one entry per CDR3 protein. The table has 77,000 or so distinct CDR3 sequences, approximately 94% seen once. This CDR3 spans 15 amino acids. Germline trimming cut 3 bases from V and 5 bases from J; bases unmatched to any gene: 11. Germline V gene data show CDR1 as DFQATT and CDR2 as SNEGSKA (reference sequence). This chain connects TRBV20-1 to TRBJ2-3; 7 bases are shared with TRBD1. This clonotype originated in a human donor with Susac syndrome. Specimen: CD4+ T cells from PBMCs. The CDR3: CSARFPNRGKDTQYF. The CDR3 DNA sequence: TGCAGTGCTAGGTTCCCCAACAGGGGTAAAGATACGCAGTATTTT.